The 29 T cell receptor beta chains reported below all come from one sample, sequenced in a study of blood T cells in healthy people across ages. It was with a sample-barcoded 5' primer and a J-beta primer mix that a second PCR of about 6 to 12 cycles was run. Via MiXCR, TCRdb re-called the 5' RACE reads, giving one row per CDR3 protein. The sample has 850,000 to 1,300,000 distinct CDR3 sequences, 40% to 55% seen once; the top ten hold approximately 19%. The specimen sequenced was blood. These TCRs come from a woman aged 55-69 years in good health.

CDR3 in amino acids: CASSRGSEQFF. CDR3 in DNA: TGTGCCAGCAGCCGAGGGAGTGAGCAGTTCTTC. V and J are TRBV4-2 and TRBJ2-1, with D possibly matching TRBD2 (5 bases). Germline V gene data show CDR1 as LGHNA and CDR2 as YNFKEQ. V lost 4 bases and J lost 9, with 7 bases in between. The CDR3 totals 11 residues.

This clonotype occurred a few times. This sequence joins TRBV27 and TRBJ2-5; TRBD2 is a possible D gene (5 bases). V was clipped by 5 bases and J by 11 bases, with 24 bases between them. Germline V gene sequence: CDR1 MNHEY, CDR2 SMNVEV (reference sequence). This CDR3 comprises 15 residues. CDR3: CASSPGVISGNEQYF. The CDR3 DNA reads as TGTGCCAGCAGTCCCGGGGTGATTTCCGGCAATGAGCAGTACTTC.

This rearrangement joins TRBV10-3 to TRBJ2-7; D is possibly TRBD2 (7 bases). The end of the DNA aligns better with TRBJ2-5, so the J call may be wrong. The V gene's germline CDR1 is ENHRY and CDR2 SYGVKD. The CDR3 has 12 residues. CDR3: CASQGGGETQYF. The DNA of the CDR3 is TGTGCCTCACAGGGAGGGGGAGAGACCCAGTACTTC.

This rearrangement joins TRBV5-1 to TRBJ2-1; TRBD2 matches at 7 bases. The CDR3 runs to 17 residues. The germline gives CDR1 SGHRS, CDR2 YFSETQ. With 4 bases clipped from V and 0 bases from J, the junction kept 10 bases outside the gene matches. CDR3 sequence (DNA): TGCGCCAGCAGCGAACGACTAGCCCCAAGCTCCTACAATGAGCAGTTCTTC. This translates into CASSERLAPSSYNEQFF. The variable domain in full, completed from reference TRBV5-1 and TRBJ2-1, reads KAGVTQTPRYLIKTRGQQVTLSCSPISGHRSVSWYQQTPGQGLQFLFEYFSETQRNKGNFPGRFSGRQFSNSRSEMNVSTLELGDSALYLCASSERLAPSSYNEQFFGPGTRLTVL.

The rearrangement links TRBV29-1 to TRBJ2-7, with TRBD1 identical over 9 bases. J gave up 1 base and V 6 bases, and 7 bases lay outside the gene matches. CDR1 is SQVTM and CDR2 is ANQGSEA in the germline V gene. The CDR3 totals 14 residues. CDR3 in DNA: TGCAGCGTGGTCGGGGACAGGGATTCCTACGAGCAGTACTTC. This codes for CSVVGDRDSYEQYF.

The CDR3 sequence: CASSALWAAARRGGYTF. For the CDR3, the DNA is TGTGCCAGCAGCGCCCTTTGGGCAGCGGCCCGGAGGGGTGGCTACACCTTC. J is TRBJ1-2 and V is TRBV6-1, with D maybe TRBD1 (5 bases). CDR3 length equals 17 residues. CDR1 is MNHNS and CDR2 is SASEGT in the germline V gene. Between the trimmed V and J ends, which lost 6 bases and 7 bases, there was a span of 27 bases.

For this clonotype: One end of the junction varies from germline; a read error may be responsible. The CDR3 region is CATSAVTGALNSDEQYF. CDR3 nucleotide sequence: TGTGCCACCAGCGCGGTCACAGGGGCGTTGAACTCCGACGAGCAGTACTTC. This chain connects TRBV15 to TRBJ2-7; 7 bases map to TRBD1. Per germline, CDR1 LNHNV and CDR2 YYDKDF (reference sequence). The CDR3 extends over 17 amino acids.

This clonotype was detected only a few times. The J gene is TRBJ2-6, the V gene TRBV7-2; 8 bases line up with TRBD1. The CDR3 is 17 residues long. Germline CDR1 and CDR2: SGHTA and FQGNSA. J was trimmed by 4 bases and V by 0 bases; bases with no gene match: 5. In DNA form, the CDR3 reads TGTGCCAGCAGCTTAGCGGTGACAGGGGTCGGGGCCAACGTCCTGACTTTC. Amino acid sequence: CASSLAVTGVGANVLTF.

The chain recombines TRBV10-3 with TRBJ2-7; maybe TRBD2 (5 bases). V was trimmed by 4 bases and J by 9 bases, leaving 19 bases between them. There are 14 residues in the CDR3. Looked up from germline, CDR1 is ENHRY and CDR2 is SYGVKD. The CDR3 loop is CAISGGSTMLGQYF. CDR3 DNA sequence: TGTGCCATCAGTGGAGGGTCTACGATGCTGGGGCAGTACTTC.

This clonotype has a count of ten or more. This chain joins TRBV10-3 and TRBJ2-7, with 9 nucleotides matching TRBD2. V lost 2 bases to trimming and J lost 0 bases; unmatched junction nucleotides: 11. CDR1 ENHRY and CDR2 SYGVKD come from the germline V gene. The CDR3 has 18 amino acids. DNA of the CDR3: TGTGCCATCAGTGAGAACGATTTGACTAGCGGTCTCTCCTACGAGCAGTACTTC. This encodes CAISENDLTSGLSYEQYF.

This chain uses TRBV20-1 with TRBJ2-2; the match to TRBD1 covers 9 bases. J was trimmed by 7 bases and V by 1 base; bases with no gene match: 7. The germline CDR1 and CDR2 sequences are DFQATT and SNEGSKA (reference sequence). The CDR3 is 15 amino acids. The CDR3 spells CSARAAKDRGGELFF. CDR3 coding DNA: TGCAGTGCTAGAGCCGCAAAGGACAGGGGCGGGGAGCTGTTTTTT.

Only one count was recorded for this clonotype. The chain recombines TRBV5-1 with TRBJ2-1, with TRBD2 matching over 10 bases. Germline CDR1 reads SGHRS; CDR2 reads YFSETQ. V dropped 1 base and J dropped 13; count of bases not matched to a gene: 26. The CDR3 runs to 20 residues. The CDR3 sequence: CASSLWAASGSSGGLRVQFF. In DNA form, the CDR3 reads TGCGCCAGCAGCTTGTGGGCGGCTAGCGGGAGCTCAGGAGGACTACGGGTTCAGTTCTTC.

This chain joins TRBV20-1 and TRBJ2-1; tentatively, D is TRBD1 (6 bases). The CDR3 contains 13 residues. Trimming stripped 4 bases from V and 1 base from J, with 8 bases between. Germline V lookup: CDR1 DFQATT, CDR2 SNEGSKA (reference sequence). CDR3 residues: CSATQGSYNEQFF. The CDR3 nucleotides are TGCAGTGCTACACAGGGTTCCTACAATGAGCAGTTCTTC.

This chain joins TRBV28 and TRBJ2-1; D is perhaps TRBD1 (5 bases). The J call is doubtful: the DNA matches TRBJ2-7 better. CDR1 is MDHEN, CDR2 SYDVKM, per germline. The CDR3 runs to 14 residues. For the CDR3, the DNA is TGTGCCAGCCACAGTCCAGGGAAATACAATGAGCAGTACTTC. Protein product: CASHSPGKYNEQYF.

On this clonotype: The junction shows a germline mismatch at one end, possibly a read error. J is TRBJ2-5 and V is TRBV15, with D unclear. The J call may be in error: the DNA end matches TRBJ2-7 better. The CDR3 consists of 12 residues. CDR1 is LNHNV, CDR2 YYDKDF, per germline (reference sequence). DNA of the CDR3: TGTACCACCAGCAGAGGAAGGTACGAGCAGTACTTC. This encodes CTTSRGRYEQYF.

This clonotype was recorded at least ten times. The chain combines TRBV6-2 or TRBV6-3 with TRBJ1-2; 7 nucleotides agree with TRBD1. The CDR3 runs to 13 residues. Germline V gene lookup returns CDR1 MNHEY and CDR2 SVGEGT. J lost 2 bases, V lost 6 bases, and 3 bases had no gene match. For the CDR3, the DNA is TGTGCCAGCAGCATACAGGGGAACTATGGCTACACCTTC. Its protein product is CASSIQGNYGYTF.

This chain uses TRBV11-1 with TRBJ1-1; 7 bases map to TRBD1. The CDR3 has 15 amino acids. Trimming at V came to 7 bases and at J to 5 bases, leaving 13 bases not matched to a gene. Germline V gene lookup returns CDR1 SGHAT and CDR2 FQDESV (reference sequence). The CDR3 is CASTPYSSQGTEAFF. The CDR3 DNA reads as TGTGCCAGCACCCCATACAGCTCACAGGGGACTGAAGCTTTCTTT.

Only a few counts were recorded for this clonotype. The genes are TRBV5-1 and TRBJ2-1; TRBD2 matches 13 bases. The CDR3 length is 19 residues. Trimming took 5 bases from V and 2 from J; bases not matched to a gene: 13. From germline, CDR1 is SGHRS and CDR2 YFSETQ. This chain's CDR3 is CASRWTSGRSASTYNEQFF. CDR3 DNA: TGCGCCAGCAGATGGACTAGCGGGAGATCGGCCTCTACCTACAATGAGCAGTTCTTC.

The CDR3, as DNA: TGTGCCAGCACCGTGGGTTTTTCCTACGAGCAGTACTTC. It encodes CASTVGFSYEQYF. V and J are TRBV14 and TRBJ2-7; D unclear. The CDR3 spans 13 residues. Germline V gene sequence: CDR1 SGHDN, CDR2 FVKESK. The V and J ends lost 7 bases and 1 base respectively, with 11 bases between them.

The V call is TRBV15, the J call TRBJ2-7, with 9 bases fitting TRBD1. V shed 2 bases and J 4 bases; nucleotides not matched to a gene: 6. The CDR3 loop spans 15 amino acids. Germline CDR1 is LNHNV and CDR2 is YYDKDF (reference sequence). The CDR3 loop reads CATSRFKTGGYEQYF. Here the CDR3 DNA reads TGTGCCACCAGCAGATTCAAGACAGGGGGGTACGAGCAGTACTTC.

The J gene is TRBJ2-7, the V gene TRBV27; D not resolved. This CDR3 is built from 11 residues. Germline CDR1 is MNHEY and CDR2 is SMNVEV (reference sequence). The germline V and J ends were trimmed by 2 bases and 6 bases, with 5 bases remaining between them. CDR3 sequence: CASSLNGEQYF. The CDR3 bases are TGTGCCAGCAGTTTAAATGGCGAGCAGTACTTC.

This chain links TRBV24-1 with TRBJ2-3; 10 bases line up with TRBD1. This CDR3 contains 16 residues. Germline values: CDR1 KGHDR, CDR2 SFDVKD. The ends lost 2 bases at V and 4 bases at J; junction bases unmatched: 5. As DNA, the CDR3 is TGTGCCACCAGTGATTCTGGGACAGGGGAAGCAGATACGCAGTATTTT. Translated: CATSDSGTGEADTQYF.

This chain joins TRBV12-3 or TRBV12-4 and TRBJ1-1; 8 positions agree with TRBD1. With V trimmed by 4 bases and J by 4 bases, 5 bases remained unmatched. The CDR3 consists of 14 residues. This chain's CDR3 is CASSWTGKSTEAFF. The CDR3 DNA is TGTGCCAGCAGTTGGACAGGGAAGAGCACTGAAGCTTTCTTT.

The rearrangement links TRBV29-1 to TRBJ2-7; D is unclear. The V end was cut by 3 bases, the J end by 3 bases, with 12 bases between. The germline V gene has CDR1 SQVTM and CDR2 ANQGSEA. The CDR3 contains 13 residues. CDR3 in DNA: TGCAGCGTTGAGTCCGGCAGAAGCTACGAGCAGTACTTC. This translates into CSVESGRSYEQYF.

The V and J genes are TRBV30 and TRBJ2-4, with D maybe TRBD1 (5 bases). The last part of the DNA fits TRBJ2-7 better; the J call may be wrong. Per germline, CDR1 GTSNPN and CDR2 SVGIG (reference sequence). The length of the CDR3 is 13 residues. CDR3 sequence: CAWSPTAPYEQYF. The CDR3 DNA is TGTGCCTGGAGCCCGACAGCCCCCTACGAGCAGTACTTC.

In its sample, this clonotype was seen a few times. The genes are TRBV4-1 and TRBJ2-5; 8 bases agree with TRBD1. The trim removed 4 bases at V and 1 base at J, leaving 8 bases unmatched. The CDR3 extends over 16 amino acids. CDR1 and CDR2 (germline): MGHRA, YSYEKL. CDR3 in DNA: TGCGCCAGCAGCCCCTCTGTCGGACAGGGCCAAGAGACCCAGTACTTC. Translating gives CASSPSVGQGQETQYF.

The chain joins TRBV3-1 to TRBJ2-1; a weak D match, TRBD2 (7 bases). The CDR3 sequence is 16 residues long. V gave up 1 base and J gave up 5 bases, with 15 bases separating them. Germline assignment: CDR1 LGHDT and CDR2 YNNKEL (reference sequence). The CDR3 DNA follows: TGTGCCAGCAGCCAAGCCGGGGGGCGCGGGAACAATGAGCAGTTCTTC. This translates into CASSQAGGRGNNEQFF.

V and J are TRBV4-1 and TRBJ2-1; 9 nucleotides line up with TRBD2. Unmatched junction bases numbered 7, after V lost 5 bases and J lost 11 bases. The CDR3 is 13 residues long. CDR1 and CDR2 (germline): MGHRA, YSYEKL. The CDR3, as DNA: TGCGCCAGCAGCTCCCAGACTAGCGGAAAGCAGTTCTTC. It is translated as CASSSQTSGKQFF.

This clonotype was observed at least ten times. The V gene is TRBV9, the J gene TRBJ2-2; TRBD1 aligns across 8 bases. CDR1 SGDLS and CDR2 YYNGEE come from the germline V gene. The CDR3 spans 16 residues. Trimming at V came to 0 bases and at J to 4 bases, leaving 5 bases not matched to a gene. This chain's CDR3 is CASSVAYRGSTGELFF. The CDR3 DNA sequence: TGTGCCAGCAGCGTAGCTTACAGGGGGAGCACCGGGGAGCTGTTTTTT.